The 27 T cell receptor beta chains below come from one sample, sequenced in a study of blood T cells in healthy people across ages. The second PCR ran roughly 7 to 12 cycles with a sample-barcoded 5' primer and J-beta primers. Using its own MiXCR run on the 5' RACE reads, TCRdb lists one record per CDR3 protein. The sample lists roughly 860,000 distinct CDR3 sequences, about 62% occurring once. The material sequenced was blood. The receptors were gathered from a man aged 30-40 years in good health.

J is TRBJ2-7 and V is TRBV21-1; the table gives TRBD2 as D, unverified against the DNA. TRBV21-1 constitutes a pseudogene. This CDR3 is 14 amino acids long. CDR3 protein: CASMGEGHTYEQYF. The DNA for the CDR3 is TGTGCCAGCATGGGGGAGGGACATACCTACGAGCAGTACTTC.

The chain is built from TRBV13 and TRBJ2-4, with D perhaps matching TRBD2 (6 bases). The tail of the sequence fits TRBJ2-7 better, so the J call may be wrong. This CDR3 spans 15 amino acids. Germline V gene data show CDR1 as PRHDT and CDR2 as FYEKMQ (reference sequence). Here the CDR3 reads CASSDGSRGPNEQYF. The CDR3 nucleotides are TGTGCCAGCAGCGACGGGAGTCGGGGTCCCAACGAGCAGTACTTC.

The V call is TRBV6-5, the J call TRBJ2-7; D remains ambiguous. Trimming took off 5 bases at V and 9 bases at J, with 17 bases between the two ends. CDR3 size: 13 residues. CDR1 and CDR2 from the germline V gene are MNHEY and SVGAGI. CDR3 sequence (DNA): TGTGCCAGCAGTGCCACGGTCCTCACGGGGCAGTACTTC. As protein: CASSATVLTGQYF.

This sequence joins TRBV29-1 and TRBJ1-2, with D unresolved. The germline V gene encodes CDR1 SQVTM and CDR2 ANQGSEA. The CDR3 sequence is 11 residues long. The V gene lost 3 bases and the J gene lost 7 bases, with 9 bases spanning the gap. This CDR3 is CSVDGYRGYTF. CDR3 sequence (DNA): TGCAGCGTTGACGGGTACCGTGGCTACACCTTC.

A note on this clonotype: The junction does not match germline at one end; this may be a read error. V and J are TRBV27 and TRBJ2-1; 10 nucleotides match TRBD2. CDR3 length equals 14 residues. Germline CDR1 reads MNHEY; CDR2 reads SMNVEV (reference sequence). In DNA, the CDR3 is TGTGCCAACAGTTTAACTAGCGGGGTTGGCGAGCAGTTCTTC. Translating gives CANSLTSGVGEQFF.

This clonotype was recorded a few times. J is TRBJ2-7 and V is TRBV14; TRBD2 aligns across 8 bases. The length of the CDR3 is 14 residues. Germline CDR1 SGHDN, CDR2 FVKESK. J gave up 2 bases and V 5 bases, and 5 bases lay outside the gene matches. CDR3 nucleotides: TGTGCCAGCAGCTATACTAGCGGCACCTACGAGCAGTACTTC. Protein: CASSYTSGTYEQYF.

This clonotype was counted between two and nine times. The chain is built from TRBV29-1 and TRBJ2-1, with unresolved D. The CDR3 is 13 amino acids. V lost 4 bases to trimming and J lost 3 bases, with 10 bases between them. Germline V gene data show CDR1 as SQVTM and CDR2 as ANQGSEA. The CDR3 bases are TGCAGCGTTGGGATGAATGGCTACAATGAGCAGTTCTTC. Amino acid sequence: CSVGMNGYNEQFF.

This clonotype has at least ten counts. The V gene is TRBV12-3 or TRBV12-4, the J gene TRBJ2-7; TRBD2 agrees at 7 bases. This CDR3 is 13 amino acids long. The junction had 7 bases not matched to a gene; V was cut back by 5 bases and J by 6 bases. In nucleotides, the CDR3 is TGTGCCAGCAGTGGATCGGGGGGTCGCGAGCAGTACTTC. This sequence encodes CASSGSGGREQYF.

CDR3 region: CASSPGPTGANVLTF. The CDR3 DNA follows: TGCGCCAGCAGCCCGGGACCCACTGGGGCCAACGTCCTGACTTTC. This sequence joins TRBV4-1 and TRBJ2-6, with D possibly being TRBD1 or TRBD2 (5 bases each). V was shortened by 4 bases and J by 2 bases, with 9 bases between the two germline ends. The CDR3 has 15 residues. Germline CDR1 MGHRA, CDR2 YSYEKL.

The rearrangement links TRBV30 to TRBJ2-4; tentative D call: TRBD1 (5 bases). This CDR3 comprises 14 residues. The V gene lost 4 bases and the J gene lost 0 bases, with 10 bases spanning the gap. Per germline, CDR1 GTSNPN and CDR2 SVGIG (reference sequence). The CDR3 loop is CAWNRPLAKNIQYF. The CDR3 DNA follows: TGTGCCTGGAACAGGCCACTAGCCAAAAACATTCAGTACTTC.

This chain links TRBV29-1 with TRBJ1-1; D call uncertain. Deletions cut 4 bases from V and 5 bases from J, with 14 bases between. Germline CDR1 SQVTM, CDR2 ANQGSEA. The CDR3 consists of 13 residues. The CDR3 region has the DNA TGCAGCGTTGGAAAGGGTGGCTTGACTGAAGCTTTCTTT. It yields the protein CSVGKGGLTEAFF.

This clonotype was recorded only once. This sequence joins TRBV9 and TRBJ2-5, with a possible D match to TRBD1 (5 bases). The CDR3 consists of 16 residues. Germline CDR1 and CDR2: SGDLS and YYNGEE. Trimming stripped 0 bases from V and 1 base from J, with 13 bases between. The CDR3 DNA reads as TGTGCCAGCAGCGTAGAGGCCAGGGCACTCCAAGAGACCCAGTACTTC. Protein sequence: CASSVEARALQETQYF. Full variable domain (remainder filled in from reference TRBV9 and TRBJ2-5): DSGVTQTPKHLITATGQRVTLRCSPRSGDLSVYWYQQSLDQGLQFLIQYYNGEERAKGNILERFSAQQFPDLHSELNLSSLELGDSALYFCASSVEARALQETQYFGPGTRLLVL.

The chain employs TRBV20-1 and TRBJ2-1, with D perhaps matching TRBD1 (6 bases). Looked up from germline, CDR1 is DFQATT and CDR2 is SNEGSKA (reference sequence). V was pared by 8 bases and J by 3 bases, with 14 bases between. This CDR3 comprises 13 residues. The CDR3 DNA reads TGCAGTCAAAGCAGGGGTGGCTACAATGAGCAGTTCTTC. Its translation: CSQSRGGYNEQFF.

Worth noting for this clonotype: One end of the junction is discordant with germline, which a read error may explain. CDR3 amino acids: CANSFERAQETQYF. The CDR3 DNA reads TGTGCCAACAGTTTTGAAAGGGCCCAAGAGACCCAGTACTTC. The chain carries TRBV28 and TRBJ2-5; no clear D. CDR1 is MDHEN and CDR2 is SYDVKM in the germline V gene. The CDR3 spans 14 residues.

This clonotype was found a few times. This chain joins TRBV28 and TRBJ2-7, with D hard to call. Trimming cost V 2 bases and J 3 bases, with 5 bases left between them. Germline V gene sequence: CDR1 MDHEN, CDR2 SYDVKM. The CDR3 length is 12 residues. The CDR3 region is CASSLNNYEQYF. The CDR3 DNA reads TGTGCCAGCAGTTTAAACAACTACGAGCAGTACTTC.

There are a few counts of this clonotype. The V call is TRBV4-3, the J call TRBJ2-1, with a tentative D call TRBD1 (6 bases). The germline gives CDR1 LGHNA, CDR2 YSLEER. The V and J ends lost 0 bases and 9 bases respectively, with 12 bases between them. The CDR3 length is 14 residues. For the CDR3, the DNA is TGCGCCAGCAGCCAAGATCGACAGGCACTTGAGCAGTTCTTC. Protein sequence: CASSQDRQALEQFF.

The chain combines TRBV10-3 with TRBJ2-4; maybe TRBD2 (5 bases). The CDR3 runs to 16 residues. V dropped 0 bases and J dropped 6 bases, with 15 bases sitting between them. The germline gives CDR1 ENHRY, CDR2 SYGVKD. The CDR3 loop reads CAISESIHTGGNIQYF. The DNA for the CDR3 is TGTGCCATCAGTGAGTCCATACATACCGGAGGAAACATTCAGTACTTC.

J is TRBJ2-1 and V is TRBV4-3; D may be TRBD1 (5 bases). The germline V gene has CDR1 LGHNA and CDR2 YSLEER. The CDR3 sequence is 15 residues long. V gave up 3 bases and J gave up 0 bases, with 9 bases separating them. The CDR3 loop is CASSHTRGSYNEQFF. DNA of the CDR3: TGCGCCAGCAGCCACACAAGGGGCTCCTACAATGAGCAGTTCTTC.

The chain joins TRBV24-1 to TRBJ2-1; either TRBD1 or TRBD2 may supply D (5 bases each). The V gene's germline CDR1 is KGHDR and CDR2 SFDVKD. Trimming stripped 3 bases from V and 5 bases from J, with 13 bases between. The CDR3 spans 15 residues. The CDR3 protein is CATSDEGHRNNEQFF. CDR3 nucleotides: TGTGCCACCAGTGATGAGGGGCACCGGAACAATGAGCAGTTCTTC.

This sequence joins TRBV14 and TRBJ2-1; D is possibly TRBD2 (5 bases). Trimming removed 0 bases at V and 8 bases at J, with 8 bases between. CDR1 is SGHDN and CDR2 is FVKESK in the germline V gene. The CDR3 extends over 13 amino acids. The CDR3 sequence is CASSQDLRDEQFF. For the CDR3, the DNA is TGTGCCAGCAGCCAAGATTTGCGGGATGAGCAGTTCTTC.

The gene calls are TRBV24-1 and TRBJ2-7, with 11 nucleotides matching TRBD1. The J call may be in error: the DNA end matches TRBJ2-5 better. The CDR3 is 16 residues long. The germline V gene encodes CDR1 KGHDR and CDR2 SFDVKD. CDR3 in DNA: TGTGCCACCAGTGATCCAGGACAGGGGGCGGTGGAGACCCAGTACTTC. Amino acids: CATSDPGQGAVETQYF.

This clonotype came up a few times. The chain links TRBV5-1 to TRBJ2-7; no clear D gene. The germline gives CDR1 SGHRS, CDR2 YFSETQ. Trimming left V 5 bases short and J 6 bases short, with 18 bases between. This CDR3 spans 14 amino acids. The CDR3: CASRPLGSVSEQYF. The CDR3 DNA reads TGCGCCAGCAGACCTCTGGGGTCAGTCAGCGAGCAGTACTTC.

The rearrangement links TRBV28 to TRBJ1-2, with a weak D call TRBD1 (6 bases). V was trimmed by 6 bases and J by 6 bases, leaving 20 bases between them. Germline CDR1 and CDR2: MDHEN and SYDVKM. CDR3 length equals 15 residues. CDR3 DNA: TGTGCCAGCAGATCAGGGGCGGTGGGGGAGGATGGCTACACCTTC. It specifies CASRSGAVGEDGYTF.

This sequence joins TRBV2 and TRBJ2-1, with D possibly matching TRBD2 (6 bases). There are 18 residues in the CDR3. The germline V gene has CDR1 SNHLY and CDR2 FYNNEI. The V end lost 3 bases, the J end lost 4 bases, and 22 bases lay between the germline ends. DNA of the CDR3: TGTGCCAGCAGTGAGGGGCGTTCGGGGGAATCCCCTTACAATGAGCAGTTCTTC. Protein sequence: CASSEGRSGESPYNEQFF.

This clonotype turned up a few times. The V gene is TRBV25-1, the J gene TRBJ1-5; 8 bases are shared with TRBD1. Germline trimming cut 4 bases from V and 1 base from J; bases unmatched to any gene: 3. The CDR3 has 15 amino acids. CDR1 MGHDK and CDR2 SYGVNS come from the germline V gene. In DNA form, the CDR3 reads TGTGCCAGCAGTGCAGGGGGCTCGAGCAATCAGCCCCAGCATTTT. Amino acid sequence: CASSAGGSSNQPQHF.

V gene TRBV9 combines with J gene TRBJ2-4, with 11 nucleotides matching TRBD1. Gene TRBJ2-7 matches the end of the DNA better, so the J call may be wrong. The CDR3 extends over 14 amino acids. Germline V gene sequence: CDR1 SGDLS, CDR2 YYNGEE. CDR3 sequence: CASSSGQGVSEQYF. The CDR3 DNA is TGTGCCAGCAGCTCGGGACAGGGGGTGAGCGAGCAGTACTTC.

Concerning this clonotype: The junction and the germline gene differ at one end; a read error may be behind it. The chain carries TRBV7-3 and TRBJ2-5; 8 nucleotides agree with TRBD1. Germline lookup yields CDR1 SGHTA and CDR2 FQGTGA. This CDR3 comprises 13 residues. The CDR3 is CACSKTGEETQYF. The CDR3 DNA follows: TGTGCCTGCAGCAAGACAGGGGAAGAGACCCAGTACTTC.